A single T cell receptor (beta chain) is shown here with its context. These data are taken from a study of blood T cells in healthy people across ages. The second PCR ran about 6 to 12 cycles with a sample-barcoded 5' primer and J-beta primers. TCRdb ran MiXCR on the 5' RACE reads and lists one entry per CDR3 protein. The sample lists over 1.5 million distinct CDR3 sequences, less than 50% occurring once. The V gene's germline CDR1 is SGHDN and CDR2 FVKESK. V trimming: 3 bases; J trimming: 0 bases; junction bases outside the gene matches: 11. The CDR3 loop spans 19 amino acids. This chain connects TRBV14 to TRBJ2-6; 7 positions match TRBD2. The sequenced sample was blood. The sequence was obtained from a woman aged 40-49 years in good health. CDR3 region: CASSHLRGGGNSGANVLTF. For the CDR3, the DNA is TGTGCCAGCAGCCACCTCAGAGGCGGGGGAAACTCTGGGGCCAACGTCCTGACTTTC.